These T cell receptor beta chains were read from a single sample in a study of T-cell reconstitution after alpha-beta-depleted transplantation in children. TCRdb analysed the PCR reads with MiXCR anew, one entry per CDR3 protein. The table lists hundreds of thousands of distinct CDR3 sequences, 15% to 20% of them singletons. This specimen consisted of PBMCs from the stem cell graft donor, obtained from the stem cell graft. The receptors originated from a human donor who donated a stem cell graft to a child with acute lymphoblastic leukemia. Both conserved end residues are part of each CDR3. Expanded clones are given a class, and other clones once, few, many or no size at all.

cdr3_length: 15; v_call: TRBV2; clone_size: NA; cdr3_aa: CASSEFRGGTGELFF
cdr3_length: 15; v_call: TRBV2; clone_size: NA; cdr3_aa: CASSAAEGSTYGYTF
cdr3_length: 11; v_call: TRBV20-1; clone_size: NA; cdr3_aa: CSAQNRDTQYF
cdr3_length: 14; v_call: TRBV4-1; clone_size: once; cdr3_aa: CASMWTENTGELFF
cdr3_length: 16; v_call: TRBV5-1; clone_size: few; cdr3_aa: CASSPKLAGAYNEQFF
cdr3_length: 14; v_call: TRBV12-3/TRBV12-4; clone_size: NA; cdr3_aa: CASSSRQIRNTIYF
cdr3_length: 14; v_call: TRBV5-6; clone_size: few; cdr3_aa: CASSLELSRYEQYF
cdr3_length: 15; v_call: TRBV4-1; clone_size: NA; cdr3_aa: CASSRLVHFPLEQYF
cdr3_length: 13; v_call: TRBV11-2; clone_size: few; cdr3_aa: CASSFGTADTQYF
cdr3_length: 15; v_call: TRBV18; clone_size: few; cdr3_aa: CASSGLAGTTDTQYF